This T cell receptor beta chain was retrieved from a study of blood T cell repertoires in COVID-19. Background on the study: Researchers got acute and convalescent COVID-19 samples from the United States, Italy and Spain. Sources were T cells, B-cell-depleted T cells, or PBMCs; the material itself was cDNA or gDNA.

Authors' analysis steps: Amplification from reference gene primers served as the basis for estimated nucleated cell counts. Assay: immunoSEQ multiplex PCR; the TCRdb copy retains only in-frame clones and omits some. For V, J and clone size, that table is used; D and trimming come from the DNA. The data show 68,000 or so clones, about 91% seen once. There are 13 residues in the CDR3. CDR1 LNHDA and CDR2 SQIVND come from the germline V gene (reference sequence). Trimming shortened V by 6 bases and J by 1 base, and 9 bases separated the two germline ends. This clone is a singleton in its sample. Sequencing input: peripheral blood. The chain combines TRBV19 with TRBJ1-1, with a tentative D call TRBD1 (5 bases). This sequence originates from a woman in her 70s with acute or convalescent COVID-19. The CDR3: CASRDTPNTEAFF. The CDR3 bases are TGTGCCAGTAGGGACACACCGAACACTGAAGCTTTCTTT.